These 19 T cell receptor beta chains were sequenced from one sample in a study of somatic mutations in cytotoxic T cells in rheumatoid arthritis. Only in-frame clones appear in the TCRdb table, and some are missing; sequencing was by immunoSEQ multiplex PCR. The table records about 20,000 clones, 70% to 85% of them present only once. The source material was CD8+ T cells sorted from blood. The receptors stem from a man aged 55 to 70 in good health.

The chain recombines TRBV10-3 with TRBJ2-2; tentatively, D is TRBD2 (6 bases). The CDR3 loop spans 15 amino acids. Looked up from germline, CDR1 is ENHRY and CDR2 is SYGVKD. Trimming stripped 6 bases from V and 0 bases from J, with 11 bases between. CDR3 loop: CAIRTGTPNTGELFF. DNA for the CDR3: TGTGCCATCAGGACCGGGACTCCGAACACCGGGGAGCTGTTTTTT.

The chain uses TRBV4-3 and TRBJ2-1, with D possibly matching TRBD1 (6 bases). V lost 2 bases and J 2 bases, leaving 7 bases between the germline ends. The CDR3 is 14 amino acids. Germline assignment: CDR1 LGHNA and CDR2 YSLEER. The CDR3 nucleotides are TGCGCCAGCAGCCAAAGGGGGACCTACAATGAGCAGTTCTTC. It is translated as CASSQRGTYNEQFF.

The sample holds a few counts of this clone. CDR3: CASSQSPLGRGHQETQYF. The CDR3 DNA sequence: TGCGCCAGCAGTCAATCGCCCCTCGGGAGAGGGCACCAAGAGACCCAGTACTTC. This chain uses TRBV23-1 with TRBJ2-5; possibly TRBD2 for D (6 bases). TRBV23-1 is placed among ORFs of uncertain function. Trimming shortened V by 0 bases and J by 0 bases, and 17 bases separated the two germline ends. The CDR3 has 18 amino acids.

This chain joins TRBV7-9 and TRBJ2-7; perhaps TRBD2 as D (6 bases). Per the germline V gene, CDR1 is SEHNR and CDR2 is FQNEAQ (reference sequence). The CDR3 has 13 amino acids. V was trimmed by 5 bases and J by 3 bases, leaving 11 bases between them. The CDR3 is CASSPPGDYEQYF. In DNA, the CDR3 is TGTGCCAGCAGCCCCCCGGGGGACTACGAGCAGTACTTC.

The chain has TRBV4-1 and TRBJ2-7; 9 bases fit TRBD1. The CDR3 totals 16 residues. Unmatched junction bases numbered 8, after V lost 3 bases and J lost 2 bases. Per germline, CDR1 MGHRA and CDR2 YSYEKL. The CDR3 sequence is CASSQVADRGTYEQYF. Written as DNA, the CDR3 is TGCGCCAGCAGCCAGGTCGCGGACAGGGGTACCTACGAGCAGTACTTC.

The chain employs TRBV15 and TRBJ2-7, with 11 bases matching TRBD1. The germline CDR1 and CDR2 sequences are LNHNV and YYDKDF (reference sequence). The CDR3 length is 15 residues. V trimming: 5 bases; J trimming: 4 bases; junction bases outside the gene matches: 7. CDR3 loop: CATSVGTGGGYEQYF. Written as DNA, the CDR3 is TGTGCCACCAGCGTAGGGACAGGGGGTGGATACGAGCAGTACTTC.

The chain combines TRBV6-1 with TRBJ2-7; no clear D gene. The CDR3 has 15 residues. The germline gives CDR1 MNHNS, CDR2 SASEGT. V was pared by 1 base and J by 0 bases, with 10 bases between. CDR3 amino acids: CASSEVGYHSYEQYF. As DNA, the CDR3 is TGTGCCAGCAGTGAAGTCGGTTACCACTCCTACGAGCAGTACTTC.

The genes are TRBV7-9 and TRBJ2-3; 9 bases are shared with TRBD1. Trimming took 5 bases from V and 1 from J; bases not matched to a gene: 4. The CDR3 runs to 15 residues. Looked up from germline, CDR1 is SEHNR and CDR2 is FQNEAQ (reference sequence). The CDR3 here is CASSTRDRGTDTQYF. DNA for the CDR3: TGTGCCAGCAGCACCCGGGACAGGGGCACAGATACGCAGTATTTT.

The DNA of the CDR3 is TGTGCCAGCGGGGACCCCGCGGACAGGGGGAACACTGAAGCTTTCTTT. Protein sequence: CASGDPADRGNTEAFF. The rearrangement uses TRBV27 and TRBJ1-1, with 9 bases matching TRBD1. V lost 8 bases and J lost 1; bases outside the gene matches: 11. This CDR3 spans 16 amino acids. The germline gives CDR1 MNHEY, CDR2 SMNVEV (reference sequence).

The sample holds one count of this clone. This chain connects TRBV27 to TRBJ2-4; 10 positions agree with TRBD2. Germline V CDR1 and CDR2: MNHEY, SMNVEV (reference sequence). The V and J ends lost 5 bases and 2 bases, in that order; junction bases with no gene match: 3. This CDR3 spans 15 amino acids. CDR3 region: CASSRAGGSKNIQYF. For the CDR3, the DNA is TGTGCCAGCAGTAGAGCGGGGGGGTCCAAAAACATTCAGTACTTC.

The chain recombines TRBV7-9 with TRBJ2-1, with D maybe TRBD2 (8 bases). V dropped 5 bases and J dropped 4 bases, with 21 bases sitting between them. Per the germline V gene, CDR1 is SEHNR and CDR2 is FQNEAQ (reference sequence). The CDR3 spans 17 residues. This chain's CDR3 is CASSPRGRGATYNEQFF. CDR3 sequence (DNA): TGTGCCAGCAGCCCAAGGGGGCGGGGGGCTACGTACAATGAGCAGTTCTTC.

The J gene is TRBJ1-2, the V gene TRBV25-1; the D gene is possibly TRBD1 (5 bases). Germline-derived CDR1 and CDR2 are MGHDK and SYGVNS. V was cut by 3 bases and J by 6 bases, with 26 bases left in between. This CDR3 spans 18 amino acids. In DNA form, the CDR3 reads TGTGCCAGCAGTGACCGATACACAGACGGGGGACTTGGTGATGGCTACACCTTC. This sequence encodes CASSDRYTDGGLGDGYTF.

This clone showed up just a few times. The V call is TRBV4-1, the J call TRBJ1-2; D might be TRBD1 (6 bases). The V and J ends lost 2 bases and 0 bases respectively, with 10 bases between them. CDR1 is MGHRA and CDR2 is YSYEKL in the germline V gene. The CDR3 is 15 residues long. CDR3 DNA: TGCGCCAGCAGCCAAAGGACAGACTCTAACTATGGCTACACCTTC. Translation gives CASSQRTDSNYGYTF.

The rearrangement joins TRBV7-6 to TRBJ2-7, with D unresolved. Trimming pared 5 bases from V and 0 bases from J, leaving 8 bases between. Germline lookup yields CDR1 SGHVS and CDR2 FNYEAQ. The CDR3 totals 13 residues. In DNA, the CDR3 is TGTGCCAGCAGCGCAACAGACTCCTACGAGCAGTACTTC. Translated, it gives CASSATDSYEQYF.

The chain joins TRBV4-3 to TRBJ2-3, with a tentative D call TRBD2 (6 bases). The CDR3 spans 13 residues. The ends were cut back, 4 bases at V and 10 bases at J, with 15 bases in the middle. Germline CDR1 is LGHNA and CDR2 is YSLEER. The CDR3 is CASSLTSLKAQYF. In DNA, the CDR3 is TGCGCCAGCAGCCTGACTAGTCTAAAGGCGCAGTATTTT.

This clone has a handful of counts. This sequence joins TRBV5-6 and TRBJ2-7; 7 bases line up with TRBD1. The trim removed 4 bases at V and 1 base at J, leaving 8 bases unmatched. This CDR3 is 15 amino acids long. The germline V gene has CDR1 SGHDT and CDR2 YYEEEE. For the CDR3, the DNA is TGTGCCAGCAGCCCCTGGGACAGCGTATCCTACGAGCAGTACTTC. Its protein product is CASSPWDSVSYEQYF. The variable domain in full, completed from reference TRBV5-6 and TRBJ2-7, reads DAGVTQSPTHLIKTRGQQVTLRCSPKSGHDTVSWYQQALGQGPQFIFQYYEEEERQRGNFPDRFSGHQFPNYSSELNVNALLLGDSALYLCASSPWDSVSYEQYFGPGTRLTVT.

CDR3 region: CASSEQGRNTEAFF. In DNA, the CDR3 is TGTGCCAGCAGCGAACAGGGCCGGAACACTGAAGCTTTCTTT. The chain employs TRBV14 and TRBJ1-1, with D tentatively TRBD1 (6 bases). The germline CDR1 and CDR2 sequences are SGHDN and FVKESK. The V and J ends lost 5 bases and 1 base respectively, with 11 bases between them. The CDR3 runs 14 residues.

Worth noting for this clone: At one of its ends the junction is not consistent with the germline gene, which may arise from a read error. The rearrangement uses TRBV7-8 and TRBJ2-5, with D uncertain. This CDR3 is built from 14 residues. The germline CDR1 and CDR2 sequences are SGHVS and FQNEAQ. The CDR3 nucleotides are TGTGCCAGCAGCCTCTGGGCGTCTCAAGTGACCCAGTACTTC. This encodes CASSLWASQVTQYF. The full variable domain, in which reference TRBV7-8 and TRBJ2-5 provide the parts outside the CDR3, is GAGVSQSPRYKVAKRGQDVALRCDPISGHVSLFWYQQALGQGPEFLTYFQNEAQLDKSGLPSDRFFAERPEGSVSTLKIQRTQQEDSAVYLCASSLWASQVTQYFGPGTRLLVL.

The chain combines TRBV15 with TRBJ1-4; a possible D gene is TRBD1 (5 bases). V lost 1 base to trimming and J lost 7 bases, with 16 bases between them. The CDR3 runs 16 residues. CDR1 and CDR2 from the germline V gene are LNHNV and YYDKDF (reference sequence). The CDR3 loop reads CATSRVEGREGEKLFF. In DNA, the CDR3 is TGTGCCACCAGCAGAGTTGAGGGGAGGGAGGGTGAAAAACTGTTTTTT.